Listed here is a single T cell receptor (beta chain). Its antigen is as yet unknown. The CDR3 is made up of 15 amino acids. Trimming pared 1 base from V and 3 bases from J, leaving 13 bases between. Germline V gene sequence: CDR1 MNHNS, CDR2 SASEGT. The sample originates from a study of blood T cells in healthy people across ages. General study points: Strong correlation was found linking TCR beta diversity to naive T cell percentage. There were more naive CD4+ cells and higher diversity in long-lived donors than in aged donors. PBMC samples, being unsorted, prevented any conclusive comparison of naive and antigen-experienced cells.

Sample-barcoded 5' priming and a J-beta primer mix drove a second PCR of roughly 7 to 11 cycles. In TCRdb, the 5' RACE reads were re-called with MiXCR into one record per CDR3 protein. The sample yields approximately 1.5 million distinct CDR3 sequences, approximately 39% seen once. The V call is TRBV6-1, the J call TRBJ2-7, with unresolved D. This TCR derives from a woman under 30 in good health. Input material: blood. The CDR3 sequence is CASSEVGSQFYEQYF. CDR3 DNA: TGTGCCAGCAGTGAAGTGGGCAGTCAATTCTACGAGCAGTACTTC.